One and the same sample provided the 15 T cell receptor beta chains below, sequenced in a study of shared clonotypes between healthy human individuals. Profiling relied on immunoSEQ multiplex PCR, and the TCRdb table lists in-frame clones only, not all of them. The table has 2.3 million or so clones, over 90% seen once. Source material: naive CD4+ T cells from PBMCs. Subset here: CD45RA+ positively selected. These receptors were taken from a man aged 18 to 35 in good health. Some clones in this sample may be carry-over from other donors' samples.

The CDR3 region has the DNA TGCAGTGCTAGAGGGACAGTCGAGCAGTACTTC. Residues: CSARGTVEQYF. The chain carries TRBV20-1 and TRBJ2-7, with D perhaps matching TRBD1 (6 bases). CDR1 DFQATT and CDR2 SNEGSKA come from the germline V gene (reference sequence). With 1 base removed from V and 6 bases from J, the gap between germline ends came to 7 bases. This CDR3 comprises 11 residues.

V gene TRBV19 combines with J gene TRBJ2-2, with 9 bases matching TRBD1. V gave up 7 bases and J gave up 3 bases; unmatched junction bases: 9. From germline, CDR1 is LNHDA and CDR2 SQIVND (reference sequence). There are 16 residues in the CDR3. The CDR3 reads CASTPLRTGDTGELFF. The CDR3 DNA reads as TGTGCCAGTACCCCGCTTCGGACAGGGGACACCGGGGAGCTGTTTTTT.

The chain joins TRBV27 to TRBJ2-7; D might be TRBD2 (6 bases). This CDR3 has 12 amino acids. Trimming cost V 5 bases and J 9 bases, with 14 bases left between them. CDR1 is MNHEY and CDR2 is SMNVEV in the germline V gene (reference sequence). The CDR3 DNA is TGTGCCAGCAGTGGTGCGGGGCCGCGGCAGTACTTC. Its protein product is CASSGAGPRQYF.

V gene TRBV18 combines with J gene TRBJ2-7; D is unclear. The CDR3 covers 15 residues. The ends were cut back, 2 bases at V and 5 bases at J, with 16 bases in the middle. Looked up from germline, CDR1 is KGHSH and CDR2 is LQKENI. This CDR3 is CASSPGLEFLHEQYF. Here the CDR3 DNA reads TGTGCCAGCTCACCAGGGCTCGAGTTTCTTCACGAGCAGTACTTC.

The V and J genes are TRBV15 and TRBJ2-3, with 7 nucleotides matching TRBD2. V shed 1 base, J shed 4 bases, and the junction held 8 bases outside the gene matches. The germline gives CDR1 LNHNV, CDR2 YYDKDF (reference sequence). The CDR3 is 16 residues long. CDR3 in amino acids: CATSRGGAGESDTQYF. The CDR3 DNA is TGTGCCACCAGCAGAGGTGGGGCGGGGGAATCAGATACGCAGTATTTT. The full variable domain, completed using reference TRBV15 and TRBJ2-3, is DAMVIQNPRYQVTQFGKPVTLSCSQTLNHNVMYWYQQKSSQAPKLLFHYYDKDFNNEADTPDNFQSRRPNTSFCFLDIRSPGLGDTAMYLCATSRGGAGESDTQYFGPGTRLTVL.

The V gene is TRBV18, the J gene TRBJ2-1; possible D gene TRBD1, 6 bases. The germline CDR1 and CDR2 sequences are KGHSH and LQKENI. Between the trimmed V and J ends, which lost 3 bases and 3 bases, there was a span of 12 bases. The CDR3 extends over 15 amino acids. CDR3 loop: CASSPDGTNYNEQFF. The CDR3 nucleotides are TGTGCCAGCTCACCCGACGGGACAAACTACAATGAGCAGTTCTTC.

This clone came up once. The sample has other DNA sequences that encode this CDR3 too. This chain uses TRBV7-3 with TRBJ2-5; 8 nucleotides line up with TRBD1. This CDR3 is built from 13 residues. V was clipped by 3 bases and J by 5 bases; unmatched bases: 2. CDR1 is SGHTA, CDR2 FQGTGA, per germline. This CDR3 reads CASSLRQGETQYF. CDR3 in DNA: TGTGCCAGCAGCTTGAGACAGGGGGAGACCCAGTACTTC. The whole variable domain, remainder taken from reference TRBV7-3 and TRBJ2-5, is GAGVSQTPSNKVTEKGKYVELRCDPISGHTALYWYRQSLGQGPEFLIYFQGTGAADDSGLPNDRFFAVRPEGSVSTLKIQRTERGDSAVYLCASSLRQGETQYFGPGTRLLVL.

The chain combines TRBV7-7 with TRBJ2-5; 8 bases line up with TRBD2. Germline V gives CDR1 SSHAT, CDR2 FNYEAQ (reference sequence). Trimming removed 5 bases from V and 1 base from J; junction bases left unmatched: 6. The CDR3 has 15 amino acids. The CDR3 is CASSTLAGTQETQYF. For the CDR3, the DNA is TGTGCCAGCAGCACATTAGCGGGGACCCAAGAGACCCAGTACTTC.

This chain joins TRBV6-1 and TRBJ1-2, with D perhaps matching TRBD1 (5 bases). Germline assignment: CDR1 MNHNS and CDR2 SASEGT. The CDR3 totals 14 residues. V was cut by 1 base and J by 6 bases, with 12 bases left in between. The CDR3 DNA reads TGTGCCAGCAGTGAAGGAGTAGGGACCCATGGCTACACCTTC. Its translation: CASSEGVGTHGYTF.

This chain uses TRBV9 with TRBJ2-3; 7 bases line up with TRBD1. The trim removed 3 bases at V and 0 bases at J, leaving 4 bases unmatched. The CDR3 is 15 amino acids. Germline assignment: CDR1 SGDLS and CDR2 YYNGEE. CDR3 DNA: TGTGCCAGCAGCGCCGGGACAGCTAGCACAGATACGCAGTATTTT. This sequence encodes CASSAGTASTDTQYF.

The chain combines TRBV7-2 with TRBJ2-7; TRBD2 might be the D (6 bases). This CDR3 contains 15 residues. Germline V gene sequence: CDR1 SGHTA, CDR2 FQGNSA. V was clipped by 1 base and J by 3 bases, with 13 bases between them. The CDR3 DNA reads TGTGCCAGCAGCTTAGATTCTAGGCGGGGCTACGAGCAGTACTTC. This translates into CASSLDSRRGYEQYF.

Comment on this clone: This sample also contains other DNA sequences that code for the same CDR3. The chain is built from TRBV5-1 and TRBJ2-5, with no clear D. V gave up 0 bases and J gave up 5 bases, with 5 bases separating them. The CDR3 spans 12 residues. Per germline, CDR1 SGHRS and CDR2 YFSETQ. In nucleotides, the CDR3 is TGCGCCAGCAGCTTGGACTGGGAGACCCAGTACTTC. It translates to CASSLDWETQYF.

The genes are TRBV28 and TRBJ2-7; 7 positions agree with TRBD1. The germline V gene has CDR1 MDHEN and CDR2 SYDVKM. The length of the CDR3 is 14 residues. The trim removed 3 bases at V and 6 bases at J, leaving 8 bases unmatched. CDR3 in amino acids: CASSFSDRVFEQYF. Here the CDR3 DNA reads TGTGCCAGCAGTTTCTCCGACAGGGTGTTCGAGCAGTACTTC.

V is TRBV7-3 and J is TRBJ2-3; TRBD2 might be the D (6 bases). Trimming left V 6 bases short and J 0 bases short, with 10 bases between. The CDR3 is 14 amino acids. Germline CDR1 reads SGHTA; CDR2 reads FQGTGA. This CDR3 is CASSAGLSTDTQYF. The DNA of the CDR3 is TGTGCCAGCAGTGCGGGACTTAGCACAGATACGCAGTATTTT.

V is TRBV27 and J is TRBJ2-7; the D is unclear. CDR1 and CDR2 (germline): MNHEY, SMNVEV (reference sequence). The CDR3 totals 14 residues. V lost 2 bases, J lost 0 bases, and 8 bases lay in between. The CDR3 protein is CASSLRGLSYEQYF. The CDR3 coding sequence is TGTGCCAGCAGTTTACGCGGTCTCTCCTACGAGCAGTACTTC.